This TCR beta chain was identified during a study of T cell responses to AZD1222 COVID-19 vaccine. A note on this clone: The antigen remains undetermined.

Broader study findings: Baseline serostatus was positive in only a handful of AZD1222 recipients. Within unmutated variant regions lay the reported targets of nearly half of spike-specific TCRs. Clonal diversity may have been underestimated, and the donors were mostly white British, with more females than males.

The assay was immunoSEQ multiplex PCR, and TCRdb's table has in-frame clones only and misses some. This sample has more than 100,000 clones, with about 90% found just once. Trimming pared 3 bases from V and 0 bases from J, leaving 12 bases between. The CDR3 totals 15 residues. Germline V lookup: CDR1 ENHRY, CDR2 SYGVKD. This sequence originates from an adult who received the AZD1222 COVID-19 vaccine. The chain carries TRBV10-3 and TRBJ2-7; D is uncertain. The sample in question was peripheral blood, obtained 28 days after the second AZD1222 dose. CDR3: CAISDPDTISYEQYF. Here the CDR3 DNA reads TGTGCCATCAGTGACCCCGACACCATCTCCTACGAGCAGTACTTC.